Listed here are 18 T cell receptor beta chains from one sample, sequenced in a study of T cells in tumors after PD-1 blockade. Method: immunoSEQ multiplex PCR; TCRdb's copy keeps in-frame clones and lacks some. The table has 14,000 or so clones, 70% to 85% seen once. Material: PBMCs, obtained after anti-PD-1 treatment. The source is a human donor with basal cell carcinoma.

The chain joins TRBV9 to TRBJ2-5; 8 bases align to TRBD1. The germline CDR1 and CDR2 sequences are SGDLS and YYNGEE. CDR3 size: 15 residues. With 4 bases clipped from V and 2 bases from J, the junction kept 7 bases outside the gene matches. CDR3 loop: CASSQGDRRQETQYF. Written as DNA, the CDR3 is TGTGCCAGCAGCCAAGGGGACAGGCGACAAGAGACCCAGTACTTC.

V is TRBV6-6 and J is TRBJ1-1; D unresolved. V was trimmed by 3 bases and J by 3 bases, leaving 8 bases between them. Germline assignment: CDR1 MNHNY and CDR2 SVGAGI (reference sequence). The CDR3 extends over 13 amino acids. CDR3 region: CASSYQFDTEAFF. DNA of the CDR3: TGTGCCAGCAGTTATCAATTCGACACTGAAGCTTTCTTT.

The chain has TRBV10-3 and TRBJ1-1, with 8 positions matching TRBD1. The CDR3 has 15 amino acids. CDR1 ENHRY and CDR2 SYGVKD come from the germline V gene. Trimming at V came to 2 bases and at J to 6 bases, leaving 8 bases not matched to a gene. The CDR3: CAISEGRTGSSEAFF. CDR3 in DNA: TGTGCCATCAGTGAGGGGAGGACAGGGAGCTCTGAAGCTTTCTTT.

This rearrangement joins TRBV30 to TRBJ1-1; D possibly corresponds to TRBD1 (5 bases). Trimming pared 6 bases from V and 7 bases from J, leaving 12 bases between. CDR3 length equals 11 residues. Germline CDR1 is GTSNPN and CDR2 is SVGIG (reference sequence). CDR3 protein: CACSWGDEAFF. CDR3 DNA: TGTGCCTGCTCATGGGGCGATGAAGCTTTCTTT. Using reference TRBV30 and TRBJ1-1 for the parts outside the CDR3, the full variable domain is SQTIHQWPATLVQPVGSPLSLECTVEGTSNPNLYWYRQAAGRGLQLLFYSVGIGQISSEVPQNLSASRPQDRQFILSSKKLLLSDSGFYLCACSWGDEAFFGQGTRLTVV.

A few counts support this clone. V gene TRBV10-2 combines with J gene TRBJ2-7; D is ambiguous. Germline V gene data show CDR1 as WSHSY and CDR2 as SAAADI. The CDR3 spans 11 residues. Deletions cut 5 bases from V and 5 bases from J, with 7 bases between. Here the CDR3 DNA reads TGCGCCAGCAGTCAGAACCACGAGCAGTACTTC. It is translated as CASSQNHEQYF.

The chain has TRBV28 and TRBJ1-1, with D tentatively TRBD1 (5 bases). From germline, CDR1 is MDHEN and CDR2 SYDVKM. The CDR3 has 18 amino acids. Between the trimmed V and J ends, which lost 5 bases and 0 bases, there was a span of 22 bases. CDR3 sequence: CASSTVTRRWGMNTEAFF. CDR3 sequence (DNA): TGTGCCAGCAGTACGGTAACGCGCAGGTGGGGCATGAACACTGAAGCTTTCTTT.

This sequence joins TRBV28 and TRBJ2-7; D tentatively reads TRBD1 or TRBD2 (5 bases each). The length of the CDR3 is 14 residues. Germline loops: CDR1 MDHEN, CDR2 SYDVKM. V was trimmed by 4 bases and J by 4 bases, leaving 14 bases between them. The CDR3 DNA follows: TGTGCCAGCAGTTCCCCCGAGGGACGGTACGAGCAGTACTTC. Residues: CASSSPEGRYEQYF.

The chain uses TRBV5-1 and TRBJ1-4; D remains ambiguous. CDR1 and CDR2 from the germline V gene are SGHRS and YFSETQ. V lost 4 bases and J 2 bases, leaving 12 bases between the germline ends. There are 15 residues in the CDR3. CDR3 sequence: CASSPGRSTNEKLFF. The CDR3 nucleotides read TGCGCCAGCAGCCCTGGACGGAGCACTAATGAAAAACTGTTTTTT.

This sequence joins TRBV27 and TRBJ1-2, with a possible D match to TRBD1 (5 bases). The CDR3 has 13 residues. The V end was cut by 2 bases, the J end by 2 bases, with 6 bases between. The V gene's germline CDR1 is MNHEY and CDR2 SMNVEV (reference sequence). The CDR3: CASSLAGNYGYTF. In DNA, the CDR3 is TGTGCCAGCAGTTTAGCAGGGAACTATGGCTACACCTTC.

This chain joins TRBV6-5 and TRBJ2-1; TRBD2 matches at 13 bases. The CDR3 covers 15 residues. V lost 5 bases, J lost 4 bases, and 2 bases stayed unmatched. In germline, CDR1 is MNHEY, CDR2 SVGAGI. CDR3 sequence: CASSRTSGGYNEQFF. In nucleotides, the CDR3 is TGTGCCAGCAGTCGGACTAGCGGGGGATACAATGAGCAGTTCTTC.

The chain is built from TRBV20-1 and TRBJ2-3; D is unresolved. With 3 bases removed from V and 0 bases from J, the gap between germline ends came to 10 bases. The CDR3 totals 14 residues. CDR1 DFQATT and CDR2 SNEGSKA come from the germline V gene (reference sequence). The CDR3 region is CSASSPSSTDTQYF. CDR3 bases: TGCAGTGCTAGTTCTCCCTCTAGCACAGATACGCAGTATTTT.

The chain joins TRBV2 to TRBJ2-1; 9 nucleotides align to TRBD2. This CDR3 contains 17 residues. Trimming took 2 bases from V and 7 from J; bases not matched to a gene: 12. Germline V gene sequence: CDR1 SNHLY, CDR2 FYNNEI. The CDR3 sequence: CASSEPRGGLSLNEQFF. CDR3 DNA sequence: TGTGCCAGCAGTGAACCGCGGGGGGGGCTTTCTTTGAATGAGCAGTTCTTC.

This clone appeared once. The CDR3 loop is CASSQGRAGGPYEQYF. The CDR3 DNA is TGTGCCAGCAGCCAAGGAAGGGCGGGGGGGCCCTACGAGCAGTACTTC. The rearrangement uses TRBV3-1 (or the pseudogene TRBV3-2) and TRBJ2-7; 9 bases are a match to TRBD2. Trimming took 1 base from V and 2 from J; bases not matched to a gene: 6. Germline-derived CDR1 and CDR2 are LGHDT and YNNKEL (reference sequence). This CDR3 has 16 amino acids.

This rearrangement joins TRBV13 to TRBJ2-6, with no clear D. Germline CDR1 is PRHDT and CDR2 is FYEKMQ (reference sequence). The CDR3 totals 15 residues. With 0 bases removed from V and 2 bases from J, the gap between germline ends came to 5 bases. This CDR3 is CASSLGQAGANVLTF. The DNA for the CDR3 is TGTGCCAGCAGCTTAGGGCAGGCTGGGGCCAACGTCCTGACTTTC.

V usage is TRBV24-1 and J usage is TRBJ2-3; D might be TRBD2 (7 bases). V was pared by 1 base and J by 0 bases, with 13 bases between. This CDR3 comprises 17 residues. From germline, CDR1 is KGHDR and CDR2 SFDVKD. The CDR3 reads CATSDFNGGPSTDTQYF. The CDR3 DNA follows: TGTGCCACCAGTGATTTTAACGGGGGGCCTAGCACAGATACGCAGTATTTT.

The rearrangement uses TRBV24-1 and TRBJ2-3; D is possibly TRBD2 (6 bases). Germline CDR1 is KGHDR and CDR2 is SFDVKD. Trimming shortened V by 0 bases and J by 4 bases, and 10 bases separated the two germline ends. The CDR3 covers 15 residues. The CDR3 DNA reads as TGTGCCACCAGTGATTTGCGGGAGATGGCAGATACGCAGTATTTT. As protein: CATSDLREMADTQYF.

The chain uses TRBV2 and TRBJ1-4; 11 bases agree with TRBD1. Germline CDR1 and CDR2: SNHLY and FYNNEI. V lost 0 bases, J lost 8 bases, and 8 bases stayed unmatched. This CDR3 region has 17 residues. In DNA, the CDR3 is TGTGCCAGCAGTGAAGCCCGGACAGGGGGCCTTCGGGAAAAACTGTTTTTT. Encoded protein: CASSEARTGGLREKLFF.

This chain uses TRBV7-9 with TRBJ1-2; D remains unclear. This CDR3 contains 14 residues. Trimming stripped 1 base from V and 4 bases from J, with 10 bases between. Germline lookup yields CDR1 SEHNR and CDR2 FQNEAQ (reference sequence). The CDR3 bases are TGTGCCAGCAGCTTAGGGGGAGGGCTCTATGGCTACACCTTC. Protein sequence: CASSLGGGLYGYTF.